This note documents a single T cell receptor (beta chain) sequence. No antigen is known for it. TCRdb passed the reads through MiXCR, listing each CDR3 protein once. The profile covers around 570,000 distinct CDR3 sequences, with under 45% appearing a single time and about 46% taken by the ten largest. The entry originates in a study of T cell repertoires in cytomegalovirus infection. Whole-study context: Carrying CMV and the relevant HLA type showed in public TCR beta signatures.

Study conclusions and caveats: The ex vivo response showed dominance by HLA-C-restricted CMV-specific TCR beta clonotypes. Adding up the frequency of public TCR beta families identified people who carried CMV plus the relevant HLA.

V gave up 2 bases and J gave up 0 bases; unmatched junction bases: 7. This CDR3 contains 17 residues. The germline gives CDR1 LGHNA, CDR2 YSLEER. The TCR comes from a human donor in good health (CMV status not recorded). Some clones in this sample may be carry-over from other donors' samples. J is TRBJ2-3 and V is TRBV4-3, with 8 bases lining up with TRBD1. Material: cultured PBMCs, obtained from culture after CMV antigen stimulation. The CDR3 nucleotides are TGCGCCAGCAGCCAAACGGGAACAGGGGGAAGCACAGATACGCAGTATTTT. Encoded protein: CASSQTGTGGSTDTQYF.